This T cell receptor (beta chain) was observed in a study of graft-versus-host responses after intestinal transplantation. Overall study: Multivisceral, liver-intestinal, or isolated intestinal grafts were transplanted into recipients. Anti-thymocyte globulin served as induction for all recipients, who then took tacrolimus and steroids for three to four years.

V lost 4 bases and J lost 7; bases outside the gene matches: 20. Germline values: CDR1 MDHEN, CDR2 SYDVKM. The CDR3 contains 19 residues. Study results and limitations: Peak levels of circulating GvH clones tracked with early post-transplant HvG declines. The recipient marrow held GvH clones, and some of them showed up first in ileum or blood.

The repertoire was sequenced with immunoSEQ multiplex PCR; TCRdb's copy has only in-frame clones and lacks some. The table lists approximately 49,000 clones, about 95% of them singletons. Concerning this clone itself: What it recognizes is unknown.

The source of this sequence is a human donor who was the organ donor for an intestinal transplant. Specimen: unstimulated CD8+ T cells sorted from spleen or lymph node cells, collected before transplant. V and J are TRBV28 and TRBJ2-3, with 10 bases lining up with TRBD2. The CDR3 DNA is TGTGCCAGCAGTTCTTTGCCCTCACAACTAGCGGGGCCCTCCTATACGCAGTATTTT. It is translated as CASSSLPSQLAGPSYTQYF.